The following is a T cell receptor (beta chain) sequence with its context. What it binds is unknown. This entry belongs to a study of shared clonotypes between healthy human individuals. For the study at large: Every donor yielded three CD4 naive, three CD4 memory, two CD8 naive and one CD8 memory plate. Study-wide findings and caveats: Naive subsets generally exceeded memory subsets in estimated richness.

Study processing details: Filtering differed since immunoSEQ provided only junctions, with no quality scores. The repertoire was sequenced with immunoSEQ multiplex PCR; TCRdb's copy has only in-frame clones and lacks some. V and J calls and clone size are those listed in that table; D and trimming were worked out from the DNA. The table includes nearly 600,000 clones, about 95% detected once. Germline V gene sequence: CDR1 LNHDA, CDR2 SQIVND (reference sequence). V was trimmed by 6 bases and J by 2 bases, leaving 11 bases between them. CDR3 size: 13 residues. The naive CD8 subset, CD45RO-negative cells positively selected for CCR7, excluded terminally differentiated effector memory CD45RA+ cells.

V usage is TRBV19 and J usage is TRBJ2-7, with D tentatively TRBD1 or TRBD2 (5 bases each). The specimen was naive CD8+ T cells sorted from blood. This TCR was sampled from a woman aged 25-40 years in good health. CDR3 coding DNA: TGTGCCAGTAGGGGACGGTCCCCCTACGAGCAGTACTTC. This translates into CASRGRSPYEQYF.